This T cell receptor beta chain was identified during a study of neurological immune-mediated disorders. MiXCR was run by TCRdb on the 5' RACE reads, yielding one entry per CDR3 protein. The table lists 53,000 or so distinct CDR3 sequences, more than 9.5% of them singletons, with about 11% in the top ten. This clonotype came up many times. This TCR derives from a woman aged 55-70 years with HTLV-1-associated myelopathy (HAM/TSP). Sequencing used PBMCs.

CDR3 sequence: CASSFVEGTNTGELFF. CDR3 coding DNA: TGCGCCAGCAGCTTTGTGGAGGGGACGAACACCGGGGAGCTGTTTTTT. J is TRBJ2-2 and V is TRBV5-1, with a weak D call TRBD2 (6 bases). V was clipped by 2 bases and J by 0 bases, with 11 bases between them. The germline V gene has CDR1 SGHRS and CDR2 YFSETQ. This CDR3 spans 16 amino acids.